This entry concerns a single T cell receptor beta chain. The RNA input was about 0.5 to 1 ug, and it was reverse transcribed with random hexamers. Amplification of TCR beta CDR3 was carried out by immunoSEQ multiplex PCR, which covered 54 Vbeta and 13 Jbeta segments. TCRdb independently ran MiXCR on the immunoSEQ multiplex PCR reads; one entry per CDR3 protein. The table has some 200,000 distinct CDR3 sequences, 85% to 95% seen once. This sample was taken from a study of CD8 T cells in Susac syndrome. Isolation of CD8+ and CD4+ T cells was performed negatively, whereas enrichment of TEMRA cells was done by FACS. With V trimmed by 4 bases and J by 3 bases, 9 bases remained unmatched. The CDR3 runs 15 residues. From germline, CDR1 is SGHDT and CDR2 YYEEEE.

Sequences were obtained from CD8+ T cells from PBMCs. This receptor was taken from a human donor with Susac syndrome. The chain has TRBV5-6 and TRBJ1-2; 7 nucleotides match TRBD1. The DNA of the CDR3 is TGTGCCAGCAGCGCCACAGGGGACCCCCACTATGGCTACACCTTC. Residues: CASSATGDPHYGYTF.